This T cell receptor beta chain was obtained from a study of blood T cell repertoires in COVID-19. Libraries were prepared by immunoSEQ multiplex PCR; TCRdb keeps only in-frame clonotypes and omits some of them. The data hold some 41,000 clones, with approximately 87% observed a single time. This CDR3 comprises 18 residues. The chain has TRBV21-1 and TRBJ2-1; the table's D call TRBD1 went unverified against the DNA. TRBV21-1 constitutes a pseudogene. Input material: peripheral blood. This receptor was taken from a human donor in a cohort sampled during active COVID-19. CDR3 in amino acids: CASSKWGWLLSSYNEQFF. Here the CDR3 DNA reads TGTGCCAGCAGCAAATGGGGCTGGCTGCTTAGCTCCTACAATGAGCAGTTCTTC.